This TCR beta chain was sequenced in a study of T cells in localized non-small cell lung cancer. Here immunoSEQ multiplex PCR was the method, and the copy in TCRdb shows in-frame clones only, minus some. The table lists about 2,800 clones, around 20% of them singletons. The CDR3 has 14 residues. V shed 2 bases and J shed 0 bases, with 7 bases lying between them. Germline V gene data show CDR1 as WSHSY and CDR2 as SAAADI. Study-wide points: Appearing in adjacent lung were a median roughly 59 of the top 100 tumor clones.

About this clone itself: Its specificity is unknown. Other DNA variants within this sample encode the same CDR3.

The sample consisted of lung tumor tissue, taken before any cancer treatment. The origin of this receptor is an older female donor with stage I lung adenocarcinoma. The V gene is TRBV10-2, the J gene TRBJ1-1, with unresolved D. The CDR3 is CASSEEAMNTEAFF. The DNA for the CDR3 is TGCGCCAGCAGTGAGGAAGCAATGAACACTGAAGCTTTCTTT.